Below are 7 T cell receptor beta chains sequenced from a single sample in a study of CD8 T cells in Susac syndrome (dated 2019 in TCRdb). Library creation used the immunoSEQ multiplex PCR assay. RNA was extracted with the RNeasy kit and roughly 0.45 to 1 ug was reverse transcribed using random hexamers. In TCRdb, the public reads were trimmed at Q25 with fastp and aligned with MiXCR, with productive beta chains retained. Merged by CDR3 protein, the rows form single entries marked with the most common genes and DNA. This sample gives 65,000 to 90,000 distinct CDR3 sequences in total; less than 95% of them show up just once. The top ten hold 0.3% to 0.45% of the sample. Sequenced input: CD8+ T cells from PBMCs. The source of these receptors is a human donor with multiple sclerosis.

This rearrangement joins TRBV5-6 to TRBJ1-2; no clear D gene. Trimming took off 2 bases at V and 7 bases at J, with 15 bases between the two ends. The germline CDR1 and CDR2 sequences are SGHDT and YYEEEE. The CDR3 consists of 14 residues. The CDR3 sequence: CASSFQELVGGYTF. DNA of the CDR3: TGTGCCAGCAGCTTCCAGGAGCTAGTAGGTGGCTACACCTTC.

The chain combines TRBV20-1 with TRBJ2-2; D could derive from TRBD1 or TRBD2 (5 bases each). Trimming took 7 bases from V and 2 from J, leaving 17 bases between them. The germline V gene has CDR1 DFQATT and CDR2 SNEGSKA (reference sequence). The CDR3 totals 15 residues. The CDR3 loop reads CSVWDGRTNTGELFF. DNA of the CDR3: TGCAGTGTTTGGGACGGTCGGACTAACACCGGGGAGCTGTTTTTT.

This sequence joins TRBV30 and TRBJ2-1, with 9 bases fitting TRBD2. Per the germline V gene, CDR1 is GTSNPN and CDR2 is SVGIG (reference sequence). V dropped 0 bases and J dropped 7; count of bases not matched to a gene: 10. The CDR3 length is 16 residues. CDR3 in amino acids: CAWSVGASGVRNEQFF. The CDR3 DNA reads as TGTGCCTGGAGTGTAGGGGCTAGCGGGGTTAGGAATGAGCAGTTCTTC.

The chain employs TRBV4-1 and TRBJ1-2; D perhaps matches TRBD1 (6 bases). Germline lookup yields CDR1 MGHRA and CDR2 YSYEKL. The CDR3 runs to 16 residues. V was cut by 2 bases and J by 7 bases, with 20 bases left in between. The CDR3 sequence is CASSQRSRGLRSGYTF. The CDR3 DNA is TGCGCCAGCAGCCAACGTAGCAGGGGCCTCCGTTCTGGCTACACCTTC.

The gene calls are TRBV12-3 or TRBV12-4 and TRBJ1-2; 7 bases are shared with TRBD1. This CDR3 comprises 13 residues. The V and J ends lost 3 bases and 4 bases, in that order; junction bases with no gene match: 2. CDR3 region: CASSFQGGYGYTF. Here the CDR3 DNA reads TGTGCCAGCAGTTTTCAGGGGGGCTATGGCTACACCTTC.

CDR3 region: CASSESTSGRVAYNEQFF. Written as DNA, the CDR3 is TGTGCCAGCAGTGAATCGACTAGCGGGAGGGTAGCCTACAATGAGCAGTTCTTC. This chain uses TRBV6-1 with TRBJ2-1; the match to TRBD2 covers 14 bases. V shed 2 bases, J shed 2 bases, and the junction held 5 bases outside the gene matches. The germline gives CDR1 MNHNS, CDR2 SASEGT. The CDR3 totals 18 residues.

The chain carries TRBV27 and TRBJ2-5, with D perhaps matching TRBD1 (5 bases). V was clipped by 2 bases and J by 5 bases, with 12 bases between them. CDR3 length: 14 residues. From germline, CDR1 is MNHEY and CDR2 SMNVEV (reference sequence). In nucleotides, the CDR3 is TGTGCCAGCAGTTTAACCTTAGGGGTGGAGACCCAGTACTTC. Its protein product is CASSLTLGVETQYF.